Sequencing of this TCR beta chain was carried out in a study of Ad26.COV2.S vaccination and SARS-CoV-2 variants. At the level of the study: Participant was drawn from the COV1001 Ad26.COV2.S trial arm. Into the muscle, Ad26.COV2.S was dosed once or twice, 56 days apart.

V gave up 0 bases and J gave up 4 bases, with 15 bases separating them. The CDR3 runs to 17 residues. The germline V gene encodes CDR1 LGHNA and CDR2 YSLEER. Worth noting for this clone: What it binds is unknown.

Treatment given: around 19 received Ad26.COV2.S at low or high dose, single or two shots; roughly 5 received placebo; per-sample allocation not given. Samples analyzed were those drawn on day 63 after the first vaccine or placebo injection. Repertoires were generated with immunoSEQ multiplex PCR, while TCRdb's copy carries only in-frame clones and drops some. This table holds 200,000 to 300,000 clones, around 88% found once. Study-level results: Total T cell responses were possibly underestimated by TCR breadth and depth analyses. Placebo recipients trailed vaccine recipients in spike-specific TCR breadth.

The origin of this receptor is a person between 18 and 59 years old who received the Ad26.COV2.S COVID-19 vaccine or a placebo. This rearrangement joins TRBV4-3 to TRBJ1-4, with D perhaps matching TRBD1 (5 bases). The sequencing used peripheral blood, collected in a trial of Ad26.COV2.S vaccine versus placebo. This CDR3 is CASSQEGTGTVNEKLFF. CDR3 in DNA: TGCGCCAGCAGCCAAGAGGGGACCGGGACGGTTAATGAAAAACTGTTTTTT.